These 8 T cell receptor beta chains came from one sample sequenced in a study of T cells in localized non-small cell lung cancer. Assay: immunoSEQ multiplex PCR; the TCRdb copy retains only in-frame clones and omits some. The sample contains 35,000 to 40,000 clones, 85% to 95% of which appear only once. The input for sequencing was peripheral blood, taken before any cancer treatment. The receptors come from a female donor over 55 with stage I lung adenocarcinoma.

This rearrangement joins TRBV23-1 to TRBJ1-3; 7 nucleotides agree with TRBD1. Being an ORF, TRBV23-1 has a function that is uncertain. V was pared by 8 bases and J by 3 bases, with 13 bases of the junction left unmatched. The CDR3 has 16 residues. DNA for the CDR3: TGCGCCAGCTCCCCTCAACAGGGGAGGAGTGGAAACACCATATATTTT. Protein sequence: CASSPQQGRSGNTIYF.

CDR3 loop: CASSTTSGARRTQYF. For the CDR3, the DNA is TGTGCCAGCAGTACCACGAGCGGGGCCCGGAGGACCCAGTACTTC. The chain combines TRBV7-9 with TRBJ2-5; 7 nucleotides line up with TRBD2. J gave up 7 bases and V 6 bases, and 14 bases lay outside the gene matches. CDR1 and CDR2 from the germline V gene are SEHNR and FQNEAQ (reference sequence). CDR3 size: 15 residues.

This clone was found once. The chain recombines TRBV19 with TRBJ1-2, with unresolved D. In germline, CDR1 is LNHDA, CDR2 SQIVND (reference sequence). The V gene lost 1 base and the J gene lost 8 bases, with 11 bases spanning the gap. The CDR3 totals 13 residues. CDR3 loop: CASSIALETGYTF. The CDR3 DNA follows: TGTGCCAGTAGTATAGCCCTCGAGACGGGCTACACCTTC. The full variable domain, completed using reference TRBV19 and TRBJ1-2, is DGGITQSPKYLFRKEGQNVTLSCEQNLNHDAMYWYRQDPGQGLRLIYYSQIVNDFQKGDIAEGYSVSREKKESFPLTVTSAQKNPTAFYLCASSIALETGYTFGSGTRLTVV.

This clone was found once. The J gene is TRBJ1-5, the V gene TRBV6-6; TRBD1 matches at 8 bases. Germline loops: CDR1 MNHNY, CDR2 SVGAGI (reference sequence). J was trimmed by 6 bases and V by 8 bases; bases with no gene match: 12. The CDR3 is 15 residues long. The CDR3 region is CASGRDRGDLQPQHF. The CDR3 nucleotides read TGTGCCAGCGGTCGAGACAGGGGCGATCTTCAGCCCCAGCATTTT.

The rearrangement links TRBV29-1 to TRBJ2-1, with D tentatively TRBD1 or TRBD2 (5 bases each). Between the trimmed V and J ends, which lost 1 base and 10 bases, there was a span of 20 bases. Germline loops: CDR1 SQVTM, CDR2 ANQGSEA. The CDR3 extends over 15 amino acids. CDR3 nucleotide sequence: TGCAGCGTTGAAGGGGAGTGGGGCCTTCAGTTCGAGCAGTTCTTC. It is translated as CSVEGEWGLQFEQFF.

This chain connects TRBV7-3 to TRBJ1-3; no clear D. Trimming pared 2 bases from V and 0 bases from J, leaving 8 bases between. Germline V lookup: CDR1 SGHTA, CDR2 FQGTGA. The CDR3 length is 15 residues. CDR3 sequence reads: CASSLDPGSGNTIYF. The CDR3 DNA sequence: TGTGCCAGCAGCTTAGACCCGGGCTCTGGAAACACCATATATTTT.

The CDR3 sequence: CASSVNGGDAGNTIYF. CDR3 nucleotide sequence: TGTGCCAGCAGTGTAAACGGGGGAGATGCTGGAAACACCATATATTTT. This sequence joins TRBV2 and TRBJ1-3, with D tentatively TRBD1 (5 bases). CDR3 length: 16 amino acids. The germline CDR1 and CDR2 sequences are SNHLY and FYNNEI. Trimming stripped 4 bases from V and 2 bases from J, with 15 bases between. The entire variable domain, with the rest obtained from reference TRBV2 and TRBJ1-3, is as follows: EPEVTQTPSHQVTQMGQEVILRCVPISNHLYFYWYRQILGQKVEFLVSFYNNEISEKSEIFDDQFSVERPDGSNFTLKIRSTKLEDSAMYFCASSVNGGDAGNTIYFGEGSWLTVV.

The rearrangement links TRBV6-1 to TRBJ2-1; 11 nucleotides match TRBD2. Germline CDR1 MNHNS, CDR2 SASEGT. The CDR3 has 15 amino acids. V shed 8 bases and J 4 bases; nucleotides not matched to a gene: 7. CDR3 DNA: TGTGCCAGCGGTGCTAGCGGGGGGCTTTACAATGAGCAGTTCTTC. Amino acid sequence: CASGASGGLYNEQFF.